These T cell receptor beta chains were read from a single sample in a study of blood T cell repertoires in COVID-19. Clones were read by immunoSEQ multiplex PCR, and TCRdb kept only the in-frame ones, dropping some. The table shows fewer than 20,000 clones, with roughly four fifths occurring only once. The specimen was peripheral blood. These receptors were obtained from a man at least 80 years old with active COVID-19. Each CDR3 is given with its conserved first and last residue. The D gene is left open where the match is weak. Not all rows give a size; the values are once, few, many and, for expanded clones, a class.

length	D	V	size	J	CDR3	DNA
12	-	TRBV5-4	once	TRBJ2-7	CASSSQGSEQYF	TGTGCCAGCAGCTCTCAGGGATCCGAGCAGTACTTC
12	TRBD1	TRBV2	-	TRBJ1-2	CASSPTGDGYTF	TGTGCCAGCAGTCCAACAGGGGACGGCTACACCTTC
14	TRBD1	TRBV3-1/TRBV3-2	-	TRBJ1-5	CASSHRGPNQPQHF	TGTGCCAGCAGCCACAGGGGGCCCAATCAGCCCCAGCATTTT
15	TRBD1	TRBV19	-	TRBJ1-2	CASRLHGSQGNNYTF	TGTGCCAGTAGGCTCCACGGGTCACAGGGGAATAACTACACCTTC
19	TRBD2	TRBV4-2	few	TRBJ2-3	CASSQLLAGGPRGTDTQYF	TGTGCCAGCAGCCAACTGCTAGCGGGAGGGCCGAGGGGAACAGATACGCAGTATTTT
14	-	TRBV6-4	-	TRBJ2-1	CASKMNQGIGEQFF	TGTGCCAGCAAGATGAATCAGGGCATAGGTGAGCAGTTCTTC
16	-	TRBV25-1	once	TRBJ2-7	CASSESGPAGSYEQYF	TGTGCCAGCAGTGAATCTGGGCCAGCCGGTTCCTACGAGCAGTACTTC
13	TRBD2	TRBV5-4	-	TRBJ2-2	CASYELAAGELFF	TGTGCCAGCTATGAGCTAGCGGCCGGGGAGCTGTTTTTT
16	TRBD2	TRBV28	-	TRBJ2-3	CASSPWTSAHTDTQYF	TGTGCCAGCAGTCCCTGGACTAGCGCCCACACAGATACGCAGTATTTT
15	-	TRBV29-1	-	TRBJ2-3	CSVEDSREGTDTQYF	TGCAGCGTTGAAGATTCCAGGGAAGGCACAGATACGCAGTATTTT
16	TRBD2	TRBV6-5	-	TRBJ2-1	CASSYSGRVNDNEQFF	TGTGCCAGCAGTTACTCGGGGAGGGTTAACGACAATGAGCAGTTCTTC
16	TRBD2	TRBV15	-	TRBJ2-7	CATSRGGLAGYYEQYF	TGTGCCACCAGCAGAGGTGGCCTAGCGGGTTACTACGAGCAGTACTTC
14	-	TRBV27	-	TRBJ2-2	CASSSLPGTGELFF	TGTGCCAGCAGTTCCCTCCCGGGCACCGGGGAGCTGTTTTTT
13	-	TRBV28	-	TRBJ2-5	CASSLVGRETQYF	TGTGCCAGCAGTTTAGTGGGGCGGGAGACCCAGTACTTC
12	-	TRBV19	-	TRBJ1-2	CASSIGQYGYTF	TGTGCCAGTAGTATCGGACAATATGGCTACACCTTC
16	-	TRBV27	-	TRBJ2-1	CASSLVRERAYNEQFF	TGTGCCAGCAGTTTGGTGAGAGAGCGGGCCTACAATGAGCAGTTCTTC
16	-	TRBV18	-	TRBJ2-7	CASSPPGGTDLYEQYF	TGTGCCAGCTCACCACCGGGCGGGACGGACCTCTACGAGCAGTACTTC
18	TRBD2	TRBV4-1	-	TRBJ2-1	CASSQDGGLAGGYNEQFF	TGCGCCAGCAGCCAAGATGGGGGACTAGCGGGAGGGTACAATGAGCAGTTCTTC
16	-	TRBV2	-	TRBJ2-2	CASGKPGLRSAGELFF	TGTGCCAGCGGAAAACCGGGACTCCGATCTGCCGGGGAGCTGTTTTTT
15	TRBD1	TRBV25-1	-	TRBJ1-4	CASSAERDSPGKLFF	TGTGCCAGCAGTGCCGAGAGGGACAGTCCTGGGAAACTGTTTTTT
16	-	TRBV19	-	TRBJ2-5	CASSPPGGLGQETQYF	TGTGCCAGTAGTCCGCCCGGGGGGCTGGGCCAAGAGACCCAGTACTTC
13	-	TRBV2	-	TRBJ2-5	CASSVRQQETQYF	TGTGCCAGCAGTGTAAGACAGCAAGAGACCCAGTACTTC
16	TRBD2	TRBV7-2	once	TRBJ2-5	CASSLWGGSRVETQYF	TGTGCCAGCAGCTTATGGGGCGGGAGTCGGGTGGAGACCCAGTACTTC
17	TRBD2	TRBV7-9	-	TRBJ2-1	CASSLVSGRAGSNEQFF	TGTGCCAGCAGCCTTGTCAGCGGGAGGGCCGGTTCCAATGAGCAGTTCTTC
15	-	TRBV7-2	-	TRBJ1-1	CASSPRQSRNTEAFF	TGTGCCAGCAGCCCGCGACAGTCACGGAACACTGAAGCTTTCTTT
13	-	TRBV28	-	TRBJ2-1	CASRRERRDEQFF	TGTGCCAGCAGACGGGAGAGGAGGGATGAGCAGTTCTTC
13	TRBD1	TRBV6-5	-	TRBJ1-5	CASSPGQGKPQHF	TGTGCCAGCAGCCCGGGACAGGGGAAGCCCCAGCATTTT
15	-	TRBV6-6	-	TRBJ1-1	CASSYSQGLNTEAFF	TGTGCCAGCAGTTACTCGCAGGGGTTGAACACTGAAGCTTTCTTT
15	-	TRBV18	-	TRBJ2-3	CASSPAQVDTDTQYF	TGTGCCAGCTCACCTGCACAGGTAGACACAGATACGCAGTATTTT
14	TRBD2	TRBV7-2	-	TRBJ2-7	CASSPGTSGYEQYF	TGTGCCAGCAGCCCCGGGACTAGCGGTTACGAGCAGTACTTC
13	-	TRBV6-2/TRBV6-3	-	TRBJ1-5	CASSFGGQQPQHF	TGTGCCAGCAGTTTTGGAGGGCAACAGCCCCAGCATTTT
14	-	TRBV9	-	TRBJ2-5	CASSVFQGSETQYF	TGTGCCAGCAGCGTATTCCAGGGGTCAGAGACCCAGTACTTC
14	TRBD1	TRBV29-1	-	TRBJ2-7	CSVRTGTVFSEQYF	TGCAGCGTTAGAACCGGGACAGTTTTCAGCGAGCAGTACTTC
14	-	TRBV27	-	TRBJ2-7	CASSLGLGAYEQYF	TGTGCCAGCAGTTTGGGACTGGGAGCCTACGAGCAGTACTTC
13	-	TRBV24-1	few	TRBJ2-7	CATSEPGRGRQYF	TGTGCCACCAGTGAGCCCGGGAGAGGGCGGCAGTACTTC
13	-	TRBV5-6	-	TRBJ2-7	CASSGGGTYEQYF	TGTGCCAGCAGCGGAGGAGGGACCTACGAGCAGTACTTC
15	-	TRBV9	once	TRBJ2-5	CASSGPLKRAETQYF	TGTGCCAGCAGCGGCCCCCTCAAGAGGGCAGAGACCCAGTACTTC
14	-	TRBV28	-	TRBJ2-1	CASRARSSYNEQFF	TGTGCCAGCAGAGCGAGGAGCTCCTACAATGAGCAGTTCTTC
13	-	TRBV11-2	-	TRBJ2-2	CASSPSGTGELFF	TGTGCCAGCAGCCCCTCGGGCACCGGGGAGCTGTTTTTT
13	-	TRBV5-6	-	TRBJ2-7	CASSSGTTYEQYF	TGTGCCAGCAGTTCCGGGACAACTTACGAGCAGTACTTC
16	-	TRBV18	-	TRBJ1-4	CASSPPVRGEREKLFF	TGTGCCAGCTCACCACCCGTCCGGGGGGAGAGGGAAAAACTGTTTTTT
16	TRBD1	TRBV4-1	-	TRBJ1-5	CASSQEGQGASQPQHF	TGCGCCAGCAGCCAAGAGGGACAGGGGGCGTCCCAGCCCCAGCATTTT
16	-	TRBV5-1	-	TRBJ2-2	CASSLGIRTDPGELFF	TGCGCCAGCAGCTTGGGAATAAGGACAGACCCCGGGGAGCTGTTTTTT
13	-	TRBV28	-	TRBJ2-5	CASSSENVETQYF	TGTGCCAGCAGTTCTGAGAATGTTGAGACCCAGTACTTC
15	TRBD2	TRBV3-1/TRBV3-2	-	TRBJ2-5	CASSQDSTSVETQYF	TGTGCCAGCAGCCAAGATTCCACTAGCGTGGAGACCCAGTACTTC
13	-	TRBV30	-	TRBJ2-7	CAWSPGPPGEQYF	TGTGCCTGGAGTCCCGGCCCCCCGGGCGAGCAGTACTTC
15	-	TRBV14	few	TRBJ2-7	CASSQEGGQPYEQYF	TGTGCCAGCAGCCAAGAAGGCGGACAGCCATACGAGCAGTACTTC
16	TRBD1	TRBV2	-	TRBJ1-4	CASSRDRLSTNEKLFF	TGTGCCAGCAGTCGGGACAGGCTATCAACTAATGAAAAACTGTTTTTT
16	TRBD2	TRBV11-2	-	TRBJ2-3	CASSLRLAGGTDTQYF	TGTGCCAGCAGCTTAAGGCTAGCGGGGGGCACAGATACGCAGTATTTT
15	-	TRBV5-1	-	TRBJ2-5	CASSSTGTQEETQYF	TGCGCCAGCAGCTCAACCGGGACACAGGAAGAGACCCAGTACTTC
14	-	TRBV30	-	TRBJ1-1	CAWSVSQGYTEAFF	TGTGCCTGGAGTGTATCGCAGGGATACACTGAAGCTTTCTTT
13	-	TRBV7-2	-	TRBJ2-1	CASSFLDGNEQFF	TGTGCCAGCAGCTTCCTAGACGGCAATGAGCAGTTCTTC
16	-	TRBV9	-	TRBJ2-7	CASSVGLGLSAYEQYF	TGTGCCAGCAGCGTAGGGCTAGGACTTTCCGCCTACGAGCAGTACTTC
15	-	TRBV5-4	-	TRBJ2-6	CASSLDLSGANVLTF	TGTGCCAGCAGCTTGGATCTCTCTGGGGCCAACGTCCTGACTTTC
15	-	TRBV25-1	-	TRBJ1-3	CASSEIGGRGNTIYF	TGTGCCAGCAGTGAAATCGGGGGGCGGGGAAACACCATATATTTT